This T cell receptor beta chain was sequenced during a study of T-cell memory formation after mild COVID-19. Germline-derived CDR1 and CDR2 are SGHTA and FQGNSA. The germline V and J ends were trimmed by 2 bases and 3 bases, with 11 bases remaining between them. This CDR3 contains 14 residues. TCRdb reprocessed the 5' RACE reads with MiXCR, giving one entry per CDR3 protein. This sample has under 550,000 distinct CDR3 sequences; 18% occur once, and the top ten carry about 12%. The table lists this clonotype with a few counts. The rearrangement uses TRBV7-2 and TRBJ2-7; D call uncertain. This sequence originates from an adult woman who had mild COVID-19 (a few samples of this study predate the infection). Cell type and time point are not known. Sequenced sample: PBMCs or a T cell subset sorted from them (not recorded which). CDR3 sequence (DNA): TGTGCCAGCAGCTTAAGCAAGGACCTCTACGAGCAGTACTTC. This gives the protein CASSLSKDLYEQYF.